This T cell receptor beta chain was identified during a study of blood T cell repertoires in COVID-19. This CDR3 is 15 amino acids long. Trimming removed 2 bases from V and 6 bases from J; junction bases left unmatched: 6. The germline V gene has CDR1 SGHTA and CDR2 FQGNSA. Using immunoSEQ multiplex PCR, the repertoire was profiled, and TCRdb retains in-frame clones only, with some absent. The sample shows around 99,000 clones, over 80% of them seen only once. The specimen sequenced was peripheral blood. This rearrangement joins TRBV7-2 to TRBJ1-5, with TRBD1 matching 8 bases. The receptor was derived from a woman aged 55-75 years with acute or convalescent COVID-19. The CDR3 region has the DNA TGTGCCAGCAGCTTACACACAGGGGGAGGTCAGCCCCAGCATTTT. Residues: CASSLHTGGGQPQHF.